The clone carrying this T cell receptor beta chain is classed as medium-sized. Its antigen remains unknown. The gene names given are mouse names. The authors sorted pooled cutaneous lymph node cells using CD4, CD8alpha, NKG2D, NKG2ACE and other markers. This record belongs to a study of CD8+ T cells in alopecia areata. cDNA prepared by RNA extraction and subsequent reverse transcription served as the template for sequencing. Using immunoSEQ multiplex PCR, the repertoire was profiled, and TCRdb retains in-frame clones only, with some absent. This sample has fewer than 9,500 clones, each found more than once. Regarding the study as a whole: Scalp repertoires also include resident alphabeta T cells from normal skin. An increase in clonality over normal scalp was evident in lesional scalp, especially alopecia totalis/universalis.

Sample: CD8+ T cells sorted from a lymph node. The source of this sequence is a C3H/HeJ mouse with alopecia areata. This mouse strain has H2-k as its MHC haplotype.

The CDR3 region is CASRPGQGSEVFF. The covered CDR3 bases are TGTGCTAGCAGGCCGGGACAGGGGTCA. The J gene is TRBJ1-1, the V gene TRBV29, with TRBD1 matching 10 bases. The missing CDR3 end, 4 residues past where the read stops, is filled in from the germline J gene. Per germline, CDR1 MSHET and CDR2 SYDVDS. The CDR3 consists of 13 residues.